The 13 T cell receptor beta chains given below trace back to one sample, sequenced in a study of cytomegalovirus exposure and HLA in healthy donors. The study ran its PCR with 60 Vbeta and 13 Jbeta primers. The repertoire was sequenced with immunoSEQ multiplex PCR; TCRdb's copy has only in-frame clones and lacks some. The sample holds 130,000 to 150,000 clones, 70% to 75% seen once. Input material: PBMCs. The receptors derive from a human donor in good health.

This clone was seen more than once but under ten times. The rearrangement links TRBV6-5 to TRBJ2-7; TRBD1 agrees at 9 bases. The CDR3 consists of 12 residues. In germline, CDR1 is MNHEY, CDR2 SVGAGI. V was clipped by 7 bases and J by 9 bases; unmatched bases: 7. The CDR3 region is CASTSTGGGQYF. Written as DNA, the CDR3 is TGTGCCAGCACTTCGACAGGGGGAGGGCAGTACTTC.

The chain links TRBV11-1 to TRBJ1-2, with 12 bases aligning to TRBD1. CDR1 is SGHAT, CDR2 FQDESV, per germline (reference sequence). The CDR3 runs to 17 residues. The junction had 11 bases not matched to a gene; V was cut back by 5 bases and J by 4 bases. The CDR3 bases are TGTGCCAGCAGCATCCGGGACAGGGGGCTTAATCCCTATGGCTACACCTTC. Protein: CASSIRDRGLNPYGYTF.

This clone turned up a few times. The chain employs TRBV7-3 and TRBJ1-1; D gene ambiguous. V lost 0 bases, J lost 4 bases, and 6 bases lay in between. Germline assignment: CDR1 SGHTA and CDR2 FQGTGA. The CDR3 is made up of 13 amino acids. The CDR3 here is CASSLTGSTEAFF. CDR3 nucleotide sequence: TGTGCCAGCAGCTTAACAGGGAGCACTGAAGCTTTCTTT.

The chain is built from TRBV6-5 and TRBJ1-6; 8 bases fit TRBD1. Germline V lookup: CDR1 MNHEY, CDR2 SVGAGI. The CDR3 contains 12 residues. V was clipped by 11 bases and J by 9 bases; unmatched bases: 6. The CDR3 bases are TGTGCCGGAAGACAGGGGCGTTCACCCCTCCACTTT. Amino acid sequence: CAGRQGRSPLHF.

The V and J genes are TRBV27 and TRBJ2-1; a possible D gene is TRBD2 (7 bases). Germline V gene sequence: CDR1 MNHEY, CDR2 SMNVEV (reference sequence). The length of the CDR3 is 15 residues. The V end lost 4 bases, the J end lost 6 bases, and 16 bases lay between the germline ends. CDR3 in DNA: TGTGCCAGCAGTTCGGGGGGCTTACTTAGCAATGAGCAGTTCTTC. This translates into CASSSGGLLSNEQFF.

This sequence joins TRBV13 and TRBJ1-2, with no clear D. The germline V gene encodes CDR1 PRHDT and CDR2 FYEKMQ (reference sequence). Trimming shortened V by 0 bases and J by 2 bases, and 10 bases separated the two germline ends. CDR3 length equals 15 residues. The CDR3 DNA reads TGTGCCAGCAGCTTAGGTGGAGCGGGGAACTATGGCTACACCTTC. This encodes CASSLGGAGNYGYTF.

The chain recombines TRBV6-5 with TRBJ1-1; TRBD1 might be the D (5 bases). V was pared by 1 base and J by 4 bases, with 10 bases between. This CDR3 is built from 14 residues. Germline lookup yields CDR1 MNHEY and CDR2 SVGAGI. In DNA, the CDR3 is TGTGCCAGCAGTTACTTCAGGGCCGGCACTGAAGCTTTCTTT. Its protein product is CASSYFRAGTEAFF.

CDR3 sequence: CASSILAGGVYEQFF. In DNA, the CDR3 is TGTGCCAGCAGTATACTAGCGGGAGGGGTGTATGAGCAGTTCTTC. The chain links TRBV6-5 to TRBJ2-1, with 13 bases identical to TRBD2. The germline gives CDR1 MNHEY, CDR2 SVGAGI. V lost 5 bases and J lost 8; bases outside the gene matches: 6. This CDR3 has 15 residues.

About this clone: Its ends do not fully match the called genes, so a read error is possible. CDR3 bases: TGTTCCAGCAGCTCTATCCCCGGGTACAGGGGGCAGGTGGGATACGAGCAGTACTTC. Translated, it gives CSSSSIPGYRGQVGYEQYF. The chain links TRBV7-9 to TRBJ2-7; TRBD1 matches at 9 bases. Looked up from germline, CDR1 is SEHNR and CDR2 is FQNEAQ (reference sequence). This CDR3 region has 19 residues.

J is TRBJ2-6 and V is TRBV6-1, with unresolved D. This CDR3 has 15 residues. Germline lookup yields CDR1 MNHNS and CDR2 SASEGT. V lost 4 bases and J 0 bases, leaving 7 bases between the germline ends. The CDR3 loop reads CASSGLSSGANVLTF. CDR3 nucleotide sequence: TGTGCCAGCAGTGGGTTGAGCTCTGGGGCCAACGTCCTGACTTTC.

The chain recombines TRBV30 with TRBJ1-2, with 10 bases that match TRBD1. Per germline, CDR1 GTSNPN and CDR2 SVGIG (reference sequence). The CDR3 is 14 residues long. The V segment lost 1 base and the J segment 4 bases; nucleotides outside the gene matches: 3. CDR3 coding DNA: TGTGCCTGGAGTGGACAGGGGGCGGGCTATGGCTACACCTTC. Encoded protein: CAWSGQGAGYGYTF.

The gene calls are TRBV5-5 and TRBJ1-4; D is perhaps TRBD1 (5 bases). The CDR3 covers 14 residues. Deletions cut 0 bases from V and 3 bases from J, with 6 bases between. CDR1 and CDR2 from the germline V gene are SGHKS and YYEKEE (reference sequence). The CDR3 spells CASSLGRANEKLFF. CDR3 nucleotide sequence: TGTGCCAGCAGCTTGGGCAGGGCTAATGAAAAACTGTTTTTT. The full variable domain, completed using reference TRBV5-5 and TRBJ1-4, is DAGVTQSPTHLIKTRGQQVTLRCSPISGHKSVSWYQQVLGQGPQFIFQYYEKEERGRGNFPDRFSARQFPNYSSELNVNALLLGDSALYLCASSLGRANEKLFFGSGTQLSVL.

This clone was seen once. The rearrangement links TRBV9 to TRBJ1-2; 8 nucleotides align to TRBD1. J gave up 10 bases and V 4 bases, and 9 bases lay outside the gene matches. CDR3 size: 13 residues. Germline V gene lookup returns CDR1 SGDLS and CDR2 YYNGEE. CDR3: CASSPPGQGAYTF. The CDR3, as DNA: TGTGCCAGCAGCCCTCCCGGACAGGGTGCCTACACCTTC.